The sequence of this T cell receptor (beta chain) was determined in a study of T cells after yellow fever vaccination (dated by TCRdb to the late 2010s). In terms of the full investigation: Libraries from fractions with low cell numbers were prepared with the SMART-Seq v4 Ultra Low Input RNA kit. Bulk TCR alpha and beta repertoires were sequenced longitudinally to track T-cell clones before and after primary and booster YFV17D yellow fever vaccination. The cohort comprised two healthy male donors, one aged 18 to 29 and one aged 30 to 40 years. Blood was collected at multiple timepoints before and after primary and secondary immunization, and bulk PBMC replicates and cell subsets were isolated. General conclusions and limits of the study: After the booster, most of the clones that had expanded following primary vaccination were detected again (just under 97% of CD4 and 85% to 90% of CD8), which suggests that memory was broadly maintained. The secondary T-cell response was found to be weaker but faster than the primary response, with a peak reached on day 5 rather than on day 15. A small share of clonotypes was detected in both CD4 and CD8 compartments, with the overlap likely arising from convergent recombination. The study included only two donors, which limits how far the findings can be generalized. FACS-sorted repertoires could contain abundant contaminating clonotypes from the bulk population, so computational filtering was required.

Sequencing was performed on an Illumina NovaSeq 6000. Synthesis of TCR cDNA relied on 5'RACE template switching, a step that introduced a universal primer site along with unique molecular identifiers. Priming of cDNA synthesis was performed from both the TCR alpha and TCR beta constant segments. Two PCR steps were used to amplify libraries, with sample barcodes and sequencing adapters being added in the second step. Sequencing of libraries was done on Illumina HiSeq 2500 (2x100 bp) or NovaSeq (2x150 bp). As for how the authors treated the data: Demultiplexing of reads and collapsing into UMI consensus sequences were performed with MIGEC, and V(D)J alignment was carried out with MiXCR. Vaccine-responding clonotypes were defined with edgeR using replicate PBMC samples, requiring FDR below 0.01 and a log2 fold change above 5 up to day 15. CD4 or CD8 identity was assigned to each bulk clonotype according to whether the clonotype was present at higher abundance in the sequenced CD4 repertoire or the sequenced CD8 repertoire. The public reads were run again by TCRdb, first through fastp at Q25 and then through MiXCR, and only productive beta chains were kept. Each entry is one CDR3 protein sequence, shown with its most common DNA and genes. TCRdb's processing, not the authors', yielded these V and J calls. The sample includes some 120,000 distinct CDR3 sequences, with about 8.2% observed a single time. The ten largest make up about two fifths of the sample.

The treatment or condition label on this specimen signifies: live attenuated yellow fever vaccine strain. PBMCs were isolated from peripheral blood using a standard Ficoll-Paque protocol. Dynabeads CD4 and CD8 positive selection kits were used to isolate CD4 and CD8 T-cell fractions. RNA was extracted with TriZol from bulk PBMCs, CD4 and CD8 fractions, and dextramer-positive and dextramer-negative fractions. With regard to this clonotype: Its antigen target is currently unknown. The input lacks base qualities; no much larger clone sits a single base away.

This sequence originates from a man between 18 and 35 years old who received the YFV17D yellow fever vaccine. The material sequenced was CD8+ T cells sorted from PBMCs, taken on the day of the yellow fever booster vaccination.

The nucleotides read TGTGCCAGCAGCCTAGGGACAGGGCCCTACGAGCAGTACTTC. Its translation reads: CASSLGTGPYEQYF. The rearrangement joined TRBV7-6 to TRBJ2-7, with 9 bases aligning to TRBD1. CDR1 and CDR2 (SGHVS, FNYEAQ) derive from the germline V gene. Here V drops 5 bases and J drops 2 bases, and the junction holds 4 bases not matched to any gene. The CDR3 measures 14 amino acids from cysteine to phenylalanine. The only DNA kept is the CDR3, 42 bases in frame from the first base.